This TCR beta chain derives from a study of cytomegalovirus exposure and HLA in healthy donors. This clone was counted only a few times. PCR was performed using 60 Vbeta and 13 Jbeta primers. Method: immunoSEQ multiplex PCR; TCRdb's copy keeps in-frame clones and lacks some. The sample lists under 150,000 clones, 65% to 80% seen once, with approximately 1.6% in the top ten. This CDR3 region has 13 residues. Trimming took 1 base from V and 6 from J, leaving 9 bases between them. Per the germline V gene, CDR1 is KGHSH and CDR2 is LQKENI. The rearrangement links TRBV18 to TRBJ1-1; D not certain. This TCR came from a woman in her thirties or forties in good health and CMV-seronegative. The sample taken for sequencing was PBMCs. In DNA form, the CDR3 reads TGTGCCAGCTCACCACGTGAGGATGCTGAAGCTTTCTTT. It translates to CASSPREDAEAFF.